This T cell receptor beta chain is from a study of T cells in Graves' hyperthyroidism and ophthalmopathy. V was pared by 3 bases and J by 0 bases, with 15 bases of the junction left unmatched. This CDR3 has 20 residues. Germline-derived CDR1 and CDR2 are LGHNT and FRNRAP. Uncontrolled infections, other autoimmune diseases, pregnancy or lactation led to exclusion of patients. This sample holds PBMCs from roughly 10 ml fresh peripheral blood. Regions amplified from RNA transcripts were the TCR beta CDR3 regions. RT-PCR in the first round (using the HTBI primer set) targeted the TCR CDR3. TCRdb independently ran MiXCR on the multiplex PCR reads; one entry per CDR3 protein. There are approximately 200,000 distinct CDR3 sequences in the sample; about a sixth occur only once, and roughly 44% lies in the top ten.

The sequence derives from a man between 40 and 49 years old with Graves' hyperthyroidism. Sequenced: blood. The V gene is TRBV12-5, the J gene TRBJ2-3; the match to TRBD2 covers 10 bases. CDR3 sequence (DNA): TGTGCTAGTGGTTTTGGCCTAGCGGGAGTGAGAGGGGCTAGCACAGATACGCAGTATTTT. Residues: CASGFGLAGVRGASTDTQYF. Variable domain in full (rest from reference TRBV12-5 and TRBJ2-3): DARVTQTPRHKVTEMGQEVTMRCQPILGHNTVFWYRQTMMQGLELLAYFRNRAPLDDSGMPKDRFSAEMPDATLATLKIQPSEPRDSAVYFCASGFGLAGVRGASTDTQYFGPGTRLTVL.